This T cell receptor (beta chain) is drawn from a study of human T cells and chemical hapten exposure. General study results and limits: The immune response of these alopecia patients might not match healthy individuals'.

Sample time point: patch test 3, about 24 weeks after DPC sensitization. The treatment here: therapeutic diphenylcyclopropenone sensitization with weekly scalp DPC. V was pared by 4 bases and J by 6 bases, with 7 bases of the junction left unmatched. CDR3 length: 14 residues. Germline V gives CDR1 SGDLS, CDR2 YYNGEE. Points on this clonotype: Its antigen is not known.

TCRdb reprocessed the RACE reads via MiXCR and lists one record per CDR3 protein. The data contain 55,000 to 80,000 distinct CDR3 sequences, roughly 11% of them singletons. The receptor was derived from a woman in her twenties or thirties with alopecia areata. Some clones in this sample may be carry-over from other donors' samples. The gene calls are TRBV9 and TRBJ2-1, with 7 bases that match TRBD2. Sequenced here: whole blood, sampled in connection with sensitization to the hapten diphenylcyclopropenone (DPC). CDR3 bases: TGTGCCAGCAGCCCCCCGGGGACTACCAATGAGCAGTTCTTC. It specifies CASSPPGTTNEQFF.